This T cell receptor beta chain was profiled in a study of T-cell reconstitution after alpha-beta-depleted transplantation in children. Overall study findings and caveats: Among T cells one year after transplant, newly produced cells accounted for most counts and diversity.

During its preparation, the TCRbeta library received unique molecular identifiers. One entry per CDR3 protein, called by TCRdb with MiXCR from the PCR reads. The sample consists of fewer than 550,000 distinct CDR3 sequences, roughly 11% of them appearing once. Notes on this clonotype: Its antigen is unidentified.

V was cut by 3 bases and J by 2 bases, with 25 bases left in between. The CDR3 covers 19 residues. This material consisted of PBMCs, mostly from graft donor cells, taken 180 days after TCRalphabeta/CD19-depleted stem cell transplant. The chain employs TRBV12-3 or TRBV12-4 and TRBJ1-2; weak D call: TRBD1 (6 bases). The sequence was obtained from a female patient aged 2 to 10 who had a stem cell transplant for aplastic anemia, so the T cells may come from the graft donor. This chain's CDR3 is CASSLSQGLKTRNNYGYTF. The CDR3 DNA sequence: TGTGCCAGCAGTTTGTCCCAGGGGCTAAAGACCAGAAACAACTATGGCTACACCTTC.